The 13 T cell receptor beta chains below all came from one sample that was sequenced in a study of T-cell memory formation after mild COVID-19. MiXCR was run by TCRdb on the 5' RACE reads, yielding one entry per CDR3 protein. The top ten clones hold 12% of a sample with hundreds of thousands of distinct CDR3 sequences, 20% of them seen once. The sample consisted of PBMCs or a T cell subset sorted from them (not recorded which). These receptors all stem from an adult woman who had mild COVID-19 (a few samples of this study predate the infection). Cell type and time point are not known.

The chain has TRBV6-5 and TRBJ2-7; D possibly corresponds to TRBD2 (5 bases). The CDR3 has 16 amino acids. V lost 2 bases, J lost 2 bases, and 16 bases lay in between. The germline V gene encodes CDR1 MNHEY and CDR2 SVGAGI. The CDR3 protein is CASSYGSKGVPYEQYF. The CDR3 region has the DNA TGTGCCAGCAGTTACGGGTCAAAGGGAGTGCCCTACGAGCAGTACTTC.

This chain uses TRBV19 with TRBJ1-2; a weak D match, TRBD1 (6 bases). From germline, CDR1 is LNHDA and CDR2 SQIVND (reference sequence). The ends were cut back, 5 bases at V and 6 bases at J, with 16 bases in the middle. This CDR3 contains 14 residues. The CDR3: CASSRSRGLDGYTF. The CDR3, as DNA: TGTGCCAGTAGTCGGTCCAGGGGTCTGGATGGCTACACCTTC.

The gene calls are TRBV29-1 and TRBJ2-7; D gene unclear. CDR1 SQVTM and CDR2 ANQGSEA come from the germline V gene. The CDR3 has 14 amino acids. V lost 4 bases and J lost 0, with 13 bases in between. The CDR3 spells CSVASGGSSYEQYF. DNA for the CDR3: TGCAGCGTTGCATCTGGCGGATCCTCCTACGAGCAGTACTTC.

The chain couples TRBV7-9 to TRBJ2-7; TRBD2 agrees at 12 bases. V shed 2 bases, J shed 5 bases, and the junction held 10 bases outside the gene matches. This CDR3 is 17 amino acids long. Germline-derived CDR1 and CDR2 are SEHNR and FQNEAQ (reference sequence). CDR3 loop: CASSLSPLAGGPNEQYF. DNA for the CDR3: TGTGCCAGCAGCTTATCTCCCCTAGCGGGAGGGCCAAACGAGCAGTACTTC.

This rearrangement joins TRBV20-1 to TRBJ1-2; the D is unclear. The CDR3 spans 13 residues. Trimming stripped 0 bases from V and 7 bases from J, with 12 bases between. Germline V gene lookup returns CDR1 DFQATT and CDR2 SNEGSKA (reference sequence). The CDR3 protein is CSAREGYFSGYTF. The CDR3 DNA is TGCAGTGCTAGAGAAGGTTATTTCTCTGGCTACACCTTC.

This clonotype was observed at least ten times. The rearrangement joins TRBV5-1 to TRBJ2-1, with 9 bases aligning to TRBD2. Germline values: CDR1 SGHRS, CDR2 YFSETQ. The CDR3 has 15 residues. V lost 0 bases and J lost 8; bases outside the gene matches: 6. The CDR3 region is CASSLEASGIDEQFF. In DNA, the CDR3 is TGCGCCAGCAGCTTGGAAGCTAGCGGGATCGATGAGCAGTTCTTC. Filled out from reference TRBV5-1 and TRBJ2-1, the complete variable domain reads KAGVTQTPRYLIKTRGQQVTLSCSPISGHRSVSWYQQTPGQGLQFLFEYFSETQRNKGNFPGRFSGRQFSNSRSEMNVSTLELGDSALYLCASSLEASGIDEQFFGPGTRLTVL.

The rearrangement links TRBV4-3 to TRBJ2-1, with 10 bases matching TRBD2. Germline lookup yields CDR1 LGHNA and CDR2 YSLEER. J lost 0 bases, V lost 2 bases, and 4 bases had no gene match. The CDR3 contains 17 residues. This CDR3 reads CASSQKLAGNSYNEQFF. The CDR3 nucleotides read TGCGCCAGCAGCCAAAAACTAGCGGGAAACTCCTACAATGAGCAGTTCTTC.

The genes are TRBV5-1 and TRBJ2-3, with 8 positions matching TRBD2. CDR1 and CDR2 from the germline V gene are SGHRS and YFSETQ. The CDR3 runs 16 residues. V was clipped by 0 bases and J by 4 bases; unmatched bases: 7. The chain's CDR3 is CASSLGASGFSDTQYF. DNA of the CDR3: TGCGCCAGCAGCTTGGGGGCTAGCGGGTTCTCAGATACGCAGTATTTT.

This clonotype was seen a single time. The chain has TRBV6-5 and TRBJ1-1; the D is unclear. The germline V gene has CDR1 MNHEY and CDR2 SVGAGI. The germline V and J ends were trimmed by 8 bases and 4 bases, with 14 bases remaining between them. There are 13 residues in the CDR3. CDR3 residues: CASAPRMGTEAFF. CDR3 DNA sequence: TGTGCCAGCGCACCCCGGATGGGCACTGAAGCTTTCTTT.

The chain recombines TRBV20-1 with TRBJ2-7; TRBD2 agrees at 9 bases. After removal of 6 bases from V and 2 bases from J, the junction contained 8 bases not matched to a gene. The CDR3 loop spans 14 amino acids. Germline V lookup: CDR1 DFQATT, CDR2 SNEGSKA (reference sequence). Here the CDR3 reads CSAPLPSGAYEQYF. CDR3 in DNA: TGCAGTGCACCCCTCCCTAGCGGGGCCTACGAGCAGTACTTC.

This clonotype was picked up a small number of times. The chain recombines TRBV11-2 with TRBJ2-7, with no clear D. This CDR3 region has 11 residues. CDR1 is SGHAT and CDR2 is FQNNGV in the germline V gene. V was trimmed by 3 bases and J by 6 bases, leaving 6 bases between them. For the CDR3, the DNA is TGTGCCAGCAGCTTTGCACTCGAGCAGTACTTC. This translates into CASSFALEQYF.

This clonotype was seen a handful of times. The CDR3 is CATSREETQYF. CDR3 nucleotide sequence: TGTGCCACCAGCAGAGAAGAGACCCAGTACTTC. The V gene is TRBV15, the J gene TRBJ2-5; D is unclear. Germline loops: CDR1 LNHNV, CDR2 YYDKDF (reference sequence). V was trimmed by 0 bases and J by 4 bases, leaving 0 bases between them. There are 11 residues in the CDR3.

A few counts support this clonotype. The V gene is TRBV4-2, the J gene TRBJ2-1; 14 nucleotides align to TRBD2. After removal of 3 bases from V and 7 bases from J, the junction contained 11 bases not matched to a gene. This CDR3 has 18 amino acids. Germline V CDR1 and CDR2: LGHNA, YNFKEQ. CDR3 amino acids: CASSHYTGTSGSRNEQFF. The DNA for the CDR3 is TGTGCCAGCAGCCACTATACAGGGACTAGCGGGAGTAGGAATGAGCAGTTCTTC.